This TCR beta chain was identified during a study of T cells in Graves' hyperthyroidism and ophthalmopathy. RNA transcripts served as the template for amplifying TCR beta CDR3 regions. The TCR CDR3 was amplified in a first-round RT-PCR using the HTBI primer set. From the multiplex PCR reads, TCRdb called clonotypes with MiXCR, one entry per CDR3 protein. The data show 560,000 or so distinct CDR3 sequences, around 46% seen once. Researchers barred patients who had uncontrolled infection, other autoimmune disease, pregnancy or lactation. On the basis of clinical symptoms, serum thyroxine and TRAb, thyroid ultrasound and orbital computed tomography, diagnoses were made. Broader study findings: Researchers found most expanded thyroid clonotypes above 0.001 in blood as well.

Of note for this clonotype: Its antigen is as yet unknown.

This TCR was recovered from a woman aged 18-29 years with Graves' hyperthyroidism. Sequenced sample: peripheral blood or thyroid tissue (not recorded which).

The CDR3 sequence: CAISESDRGEKLFF. CDR3 in DNA: TGTGCCATCAGTGAGTCCGACAGGGGTGAAAAACTGTTTTTT. The V gene is TRBV10-3, the J gene TRBJ1-4; the match to TRBD1 covers 8 bases. The CDR3 is 14 amino acids. CDR1 is ENHRY, CDR2 SYGVKD, per germline. V lost 0 bases, J lost 7 bases, and 1 base stayed unmatched.